What follows are 28 T cell receptor beta chains derived from one specimen sequenced in a study of T-cell reconstitution after alpha-beta-depleted transplantation in children. A library of TCRbeta sequences, prepared with unique molecular identifiers, was generated. TCRdb re-called the PCR reads through MiXCR, storing one row per CDR3 protein. This sample has about 17,000 distinct CDR3 sequences; 4.5% to 5.5% occur once, and the top ten carry about 6.3%. The source material was PBMCs, sampled before TCRalphabeta/CD19-depleted stem cell transplant. The receptors here all came from a boy between 5 and 17 years old with acute lymphoblastic leukemia, due to receive a stem cell transplant.

Many counts were recorded for this clonotype. V is TRBV11-3 and J is TRBJ1-5; 7 nucleotides agree with TRBD1. This CDR3 is 15 amino acids long. With 5 bases clipped from V and 8 bases from J, the junction kept 12 bases outside the gene matches. The germline gives CDR1 SGHNT, CDR2 YENEEA. The CDR3 bases are TGTGCCAGCAGCGACCGGGACAGACCTGCTAAGCCCCAGCATTTT. Protein sequence: CASSDRDRPAKPQHF.

Sample share makes this clonotype medium-sized. This chain uses TRBV12-3 or TRBV12-4 with TRBJ2-3, with D hard to call. The CDR3 runs to 13 residues. Trimming cost V 5 bases and J 6 bases, with 12 bases left between them. This CDR3 is CASSHILADTQYF. The CDR3 DNA reads as TGTGCCAGCAGTCACATACTGGCGGATACGCAGTATTTT.

This clonotype has at least ten counts. The chain links TRBV2 to TRBJ1-1; D perhaps matches TRBD1 (5 bases). The CDR3 consists of 13 residues. Between the trimmed V and J ends, which lost 11 bases and 1 base, there was a span of 14 bases. Germline V CDR1 and CDR2: SNHLY, FYNNEI. The CDR3 region has the DNA TGTGCCTGGCCGGGGGGAGGGAACACTGAAGCTTTCTTT. This codes for CAWPGGGNTEAFF.

This clonotype appeared many times. This chain joins TRBV20-1 and TRBJ1-6; D remains ambiguous. Trimming cost V 1 base and J 10 bases, with 17 bases left between them. The germline V gene has CDR1 DFQATT and CDR2 SNEGSKA (reference sequence). CDR3 length: 15 amino acids. CDR3 sequence (DNA): TGCAGTGCTAGAGTCCCGGGTTTTAGGAAATCACCCCTCCACTTT. This sequence encodes CSARVPGFRKSPLHF.

This clonotype came up many times. The chain carries TRBV28 and TRBJ1-4; 8 nucleotides line up with TRBD1. The CDR3 is 15 amino acids. In germline, CDR1 is MDHEN, CDR2 SYDVKM. The V gene end was trimmed by 6 bases and the J gene end by 10 bases; junction bases not matched to a gene: 13. CDR3 protein: CASRDERTGYGKLFF. The DNA for the CDR3 is TGTGCCAGCAGGGACGAGAGGACAGGGTACGGAAAACTGTTTTTT.

This clonotype was picked up many times. This chain links TRBV27 with TRBJ1-1; D perhaps matches TRBD1 (5 bases). V was shortened by 5 bases and J by 6 bases, with 10 bases between the two germline ends. Germline assignment: CDR1 MNHEY and CDR2 SMNVEV (reference sequence). The CDR3 is 12 amino acids. The DNA for the CDR3 is TGTGCCAGCAGTGGAACAGGTCCTGAAGCTTTCTTT. Protein sequence: CASSGTGPEAFF.

This clonotype appeared many times. V gene TRBV25-1 combines with J gene TRBJ2-2; 7 bases line up with TRBD1. The CDR3 has 16 amino acids. Trimming cost V 3 bases and J 3 bases; bases outside gene matches: 7. Germline assignment: CDR1 MGHDK and CDR2 SYGVNS. CDR3 residues: CASSESGQPYTGELFF. The CDR3 DNA reads TGTGCCAGCAGTGAGTCGGGACAGCCTTACACCGGGGAGCTGTTTTTT.

This clonotype was recorded at least ten times. In nucleotides, the CDR3 is TGTGCCAGCAGCTCCCCGGGCTCCGGGGGCCTAGAAGCTTTCTTT. Protein product: CASSSPGSGGLEAFF. The chain couples TRBV12-3 or TRBV12-4 to TRBJ1-1; D may be TRBD1 (6 bases). V lost 6 bases and J lost 8, with 22 bases in between. The CDR3 totals 15 residues.

This clonotype is categorized as medium-sized. The CDR3 DNA sequence: TGTGCCAGCAGCTTAGGGACAGGCATCGAGCAGTACTTC. It yields the protein CASSLGTGIEQYF. This chain links TRBV7-9 with TRBJ2-7; 7 bases align to TRBD1. Losses at the gene ends were 1 base for V and 6 bases for J; bases not matched to a gene: 3. The CDR3 is made up of 13 amino acids. Germline V gene lookup returns CDR1 SEHNR and CDR2 FQNEAQ (reference sequence).

This clonotype was recorded at least ten times. J is TRBJ1-3 and V is TRBV28, with 8 bases that match TRBD1. Germline trimming cut 5 bases from V and 2 bases from J; bases unmatched to any gene: 8. CDR3 length: 16 amino acids. Germline CDR1 MDHEN, CDR2 SYDVKM. The DNA for the CDR3 is TGTGCCAGCAGTCGCCCACAGGGGGATGCTGGAAACACCATATATTTT. Translation gives CASSRPQGDAGNTIYF.

This clonotype occurred many times. The V call is TRBV6-5, the J call TRBJ2-7; the match to TRBD2 covers 7 bases. Germline CDR1 and CDR2: MNHEY and SVGAGI. This CDR3 is 14 amino acids long. V was pared by 2 bases and J by 9 bases, with 10 bases of the junction left unmatched. CDR3 in DNA: TGTGCCAGCAGTTACGGGGTAGGGACTACGTTGCAGTACTTC. The encoded protein is CASSYGVGTTLQYF.

This clonotype has at least ten counts. The rearrangement uses TRBV7-6 and TRBJ2-1; the D call may be TRBD1 or TRBD2 (5 bases each). The CDR3 loop spans 15 amino acids. CDR1 is SGHVS and CDR2 is FNYEAQ in the germline V gene. V gave up 5 bases and J gave up 6 bases, with 17 bases separating them. The DNA of the CDR3 is TGTGCCAGCAGCCGAAGTTGGGACGCCTTCAATGAGCAGTTCTTC. The encoded protein is CASSRSWDAFNEQFF. Combining the CDR3 with reference TRBV7-6 and TRBJ2-1 gives the whole variable domain GAGVSQSPRYKVTKRGQDVALRCDPISGHVSLYWYRQALGQGPEFLTYFNYEAQQDKSGLPNDRFSAERPEGSISTLTIQRTEQRDSAMYRCASSRSWDAFNEQFFGPGTRLTVL.

This clonotype is labeled medium-sized. The chain recombines TRBV6-5 with TRBJ2-6; the D call may be TRBD1 or TRBD2 (6 bases each). V lost 7 bases to trimming and J lost 0 bases, with 10 bases between them. The CDR3 spans 15 residues. Germline CDR1 reads MNHEY; CDR2 reads SVGAGI. The CDR3 nucleotides are TGTGCCAGCAAGCCGGGGGCCTCTGGGGCCAACGTCCTGACTTTC. Translated: CASKPGASGANVLTF.

This clonotype was seen at least ten times. The chain has TRBV25-1 and TRBJ2-5; a possible D gene is TRBD1 (5 bases). The V and J ends lost 4 bases and 1 base respectively, with 7 bases between them. CDR3 length equals 13 residues. The germline CDR1 and CDR2 sequences are MGHDK and SYGVNS. CDR3 region: CASSAGFQETQYF. CDR3 DNA: TGTGCCAGCAGTGCAGGGTTCCAAGAGACCCAGTACTTC.

The table lists this clonotype with many counts. V usage is TRBV7-9 and J usage is TRBJ2-7; unclear D gene. This CDR3 has 11 amino acids. The V gene's germline CDR1 is SEHNR and CDR2 FQNEAQ (reference sequence). V was cut by 5 bases and J by 7 bases, with 9 bases left in between. In DNA form, the CDR3 reads TGTGCCAGCAGCCTGATGGGAGAGCAGTACTTC. Protein: CASSLMGEQYF.

The table lists this clonotype with many counts. The V call is TRBV11-3, the J call TRBJ2-1; 9 nucleotides line up with TRBD2. The CDR3 sequence is 15 residues long. Germline CDR1 reads SGHNT; CDR2 reads YENEEA. Trimming removed 10 bases from V and 4 bases from J; junction bases left unmatched: 11. This CDR3 is CATGAREGLYNEQFF. CDR3 nucleotide sequence: TGTGCCACAGGCGCGCGGGAGGGCCTTTACAATGAGCAGTTCTTC.

This clonotype was detected ten times or more. The J gene is TRBJ2-3, the V gene TRBV4-1, with D possibly matching TRBD2 (5 bases). The V and J ends lost 3 bases and 7 bases respectively, with 17 bases between them. The CDR3 is made up of 15 amino acids. Germline CDR1 and CDR2: MGHRA and YSYEKL. The CDR3 region has the DNA TGCGCCAGCAGCCATGAAACGACTACCAGACATACGCAGTATTTT. Translating it yields CASSHETTTRHTQYF.

This clonotype was observed many times. The chain recombines TRBV12-3 or TRBV12-4 with TRBJ2-7; D perhaps matches TRBD2 (5 bases). The V end lost 5 bases, the J end lost 2 bases, and 13 bases lay between the germline ends. This CDR3 is 14 amino acids long. CDR3 amino acids: CASSPMDSPYEQYF. The CDR3 nucleotides read TGTGCCAGCAGTCCCATGGACTCCCCCTACGAGCAGTACTTC.

This clonotype was picked up many times. The rearrangement joins TRBV11-3 to TRBJ2-7; 10 bases are a match to TRBD2. The CDR3 is made up of 16 amino acids. Per germline, CDR1 SGHNT and CDR2 YENEEA. V was pared by 5 bases and J by 3 bases, with 10 bases of the junction left unmatched. For the CDR3, the DNA is TGTGCCAGCAGCCCCCCCTTAGCGGGGGGAGACTACGAGCAGTACTTC. Protein sequence: CASSPPLAGGDYEQYF.

This clonotype was counted ten times or more. The CDR3 bases are TGTGCCAGCAGCACCGGACAGGGTCCCAATGAAAAACTGTTTTTT. It translates to CASSTGQGPNEKLFF. The J gene is TRBJ1-4, the V gene TRBV7-8, with TRBD1 identical over 8 bases. This CDR3 has 15 amino acids. With 5 bases clipped from V and 5 bases from J, the junction kept 7 bases outside the gene matches. The germline gives CDR1 SGHVS, CDR2 FQNEAQ.

This clonotype showed up many times. The chain couples TRBV24-1 to TRBJ2-2, with no clear D. Germline V gives CDR1 KGHDR, CDR2 SFDVKD. This CDR3 has 14 residues. V was pared by 1 base and J by 3 bases, with 5 bases between. The CDR3 coding sequence is TGTGCCACCAGTGATTTAACAGACACCGGGGAGCTGTTTTTT. As protein: CATSDLTDTGELFF.

This clonotype was counted at least ten times. The CDR3 spells CASSTMGWFRPSYGYTF. The CDR3, as DNA: TGTGCCAGCAGCACGATGGGGTGGTTTAGGCCAAGCTATGGCTACACCTTC. V and J are TRBV5-8 and TRBJ1-2; D remains unclear. Germline-derived CDR1 and CDR2 are SGHTS and YDEGEE. V lost 4 bases and J 4 bases, leaving 23 bases between the germline ends. This CDR3 is built from 17 residues.

This clonotype was detected ten times or more. V usage is TRBV20-1 and J usage is TRBJ2-7; D tentatively reads TRBD1 or TRBD2 (5 bases each). The CDR3 has 14 amino acids. The V and J ends lost 5 bases and 0 bases respectively, with 14 bases between them. Germline CDR1 reads DFQATT; CDR2 reads SNEGSKA (reference sequence). CDR3 in DNA: TGCAGTGCTGAGGGGAACGTGGGCTCCTACGAGCAGTACTTC. Protein sequence: CSAEGNVGSYEQYF.

By proportion, this clonotype is medium-sized. The rearrangement joins TRBV12-3 or TRBV12-4 to TRBJ1-1, with D tentatively TRBD1 (5 bases). CDR3 size: 14 residues. Trimming cost V 4 bases and J 4 bases, with 13 bases left between them. CDR3 amino acids: CASSSRQRTTEAFF. CDR3 DNA sequence: TGTGCCAGCAGTTCCCGACAGAGGACCACTGAAGCTTTCTTT.

This clonotype was detected ten times or more. The chain combines TRBV5-6 with TRBJ1-1, with a possible D match to TRBD1 (5 bases). In germline, CDR1 is SGHDT, CDR2 YYEEEE. The CDR3 runs 16 residues. V lost 4 bases, J lost 0 bases, and 16 bases lay in between. CDR3 protein: CASSPLGTSMNTEAFF. CDR3 DNA: TGTGCCAGCAGCCCTCTAGGGACGTCTATGAACACTGAAGCTTTCTTT.

This clonotype was found many times. The chain joins TRBV28 to TRBJ1-2; no definite D call. Germline V gene data show CDR1 as MDHEN and CDR2 as SYDVKM. The CDR3 runs to 13 residues. The ends were cut back, 3 bases at V and 4 bases at J, with 9 bases in the middle. The CDR3 loop is CASSFPGGYGYTF. The CDR3 nucleotides read TGTGCCAGCAGTTTCCCAGGAGGCTATGGCTACACCTTC.

This clonotype has ten or more counts. As DNA, the CDR3 is TGCAGCGTGGGGGGGGGGAATGGGGAGACCCAGTACTTC. It codes for CSVGGGNGETQYF. This sequence joins TRBV29-1 and TRBJ2-5; 7 nucleotides align to TRBD2. CDR1 is SQVTM, CDR2 ANQGSEA, per germline. The CDR3 length is 13 residues. V lost 6 bases and J lost 5; bases outside the gene matches: 9.

Relative to its sample, this clonotype is medium-sized. The gene calls are TRBV9 and TRBJ2-1, with D perhaps matching TRBD2 (6 bases). V was pared by 0 bases and J by 0 bases, with 10 bases between. Germline assignment: CDR1 SGDLS and CDR2 YYNGEE. This CDR3 is 16 amino acids long. CDR3: CASSVADGSSYNEQFF. CDR3 nucleotides: TGTGCCAGCAGCGTAGCGGACGGGAGCTCCTACAATGAGCAGTTCTTC.